These T cell receptor beta chains were read from a single sample in a study of CD8 T cells in Susac syndrome. A single record per CDR3 protein comes from TCRdb applying MiXCR to the immunoSEQ multiplex PCR reads. The sample holds 150,000 or so distinct CDR3 sequences, around 95% seen once. Source material: CD8+ T cells from PBMCs. The receptors come from a human donor with multiple sclerosis. Both conserved end residues are part of each CDR3. Fields, in order: J gene, CDR3 length, D gene, V gene, clone size, CDR3 DNA, CDR3 protein. The D gene is left open where the match is weak. Clone size is given for some rows only: seen once, a few or many times, or a class if the clone is expanded.

TRBJ2-3,14,-,TRBV4-1,-,TGCGCCAGCAGCCAAGAAACGACCACAGATACGCAGTATTTT,CASSQETTTDTQYF
TRBJ1-5,18,-,TRBV4-1,-,TGCGCCAGCAGCCAAGATCAAATGCGGACAGCTAATACTCAGCCCCAGCATTTT,CASSQDQMRTANTQPQHF
TRBJ2-1,14,TRBD2,TRBV29-1,-,TGCAGCGTTGTGAGCGGGGGGGCCTACAATGAGCAGTTCTTC,CSVVSGGAYNEQFF
TRBJ2-7,13,-,TRBV7-9,few,TGTGCCAGCAGCTTGGTCAGTGGCTACGAGCAGTACTTC,CASSLVSGYEQYF
TRBJ2-1,14,TRBD2,TRBV9,once,TGTGCCAGCAGCGAGGGACTAGCTAGGGATGAGCAGTTCTTC,CASSEGLARDEQFF
TRBJ1-2,13,TRBD1,TRBV25-1,-,TGTGCCAGTACTTTTGGACAGGGAGATGGCTACACCTTC,CASTFGQGDGYTF
TRBJ1-2,17,TRBD1,TRBV11-2,-,TGTGCCAGCAGCTCCGCAGGGGGGGGCATATCTCGCTATGGCTACACCTTC,CASSSAGGGISRYGYTF
TRBJ2-7,12,-,TRBV5-6,once,TGTGCCAGCAGCTCAGGGAGCCACGAGCAGTACTTC,CASSSGSHEQYF
TRBJ1-2,13,-,TRBV27,-,TGTGCCAGCAGTTTCTCGGTGGACTATGGCTACACCTTC,CASSFSVDYGYTF
TRBJ1-1,13,TRBD1,TRBV12-3/TRBV12-4,-,TGTGCCAGCAGTCGACAGGGGAACACTGAAGCTTTCTTT,CASSRQGNTEAFF
TRBJ2-3,16,TRBD2,TRBV27,-,TGTGCCAGCAGTCACGAAGGACTAGCGGGCACAGATACGCAGTATTTT,CASSHEGLAGTDTQYF
TRBJ2-1,15,-,TRBV27,-,TGTGCCAGCAGTCTGCGGGGTATTGGTCTTGGGGAGCAGTTCTTC,CASSLRGIGLGEQFF
TRBJ2-1,16,TRBD2,TRBV15,-,TGTGCCACCAGCAGGGCGCGAGCGGGGGGGGATAATGAGCAGTTCTTC,CATSRARAGGDNEQFF
TRBJ1-1,15,-,TRBV3-1,-,TGTGCCAGCAGCCTCCCTCGACTGGGAGGCACTGAAGCTTTCTTT,CASSLPRLGGTEAFF
TRBJ2-5,14,-,TRBV27,once,TGTGCCAGCAGCCCCACGGGTAACCAAGAGACCCAGTACTTC,CASSPTGNQETQYF
TRBJ2-1,11,-,TRBV10-2,-,TGCGCCAGCAGTGAGGTGGGGGAGCAGTTCTTC,CASSEVGEQFF
TRBJ2-4,12,-,TRBV29-1,-,TGCAGCGTTCAGGGCTTCAAAAACATTCAGTACTTC,CSVQGFKNIQYF
TRBJ1-1,14,TRBD1,TRBV6-6,-,TGTGCCAGCAGATGGGACAGATTGAACACTGAAGCTTTCTTT,CASRWDRLNTEAFF
TRBJ2-3,18,-,TRBV25-1,-,TGTGCCAGCAGTGAATGGGGCGAGCCGTCTTCTAGCACAGATACGCAGTATTTT,CASSEWGEPSSSTDTQYF
TRBJ2-5,15,TRBD1,TRBV5-4,-,TGTGCCAGCAGCTTGTACGGGACAGGGGCAGAGACCCAGTACTTC,CASSLYGTGAETQYF
TRBJ1-5,13,-,TRBV30,-,TGTGCCTGGAGCCACGACCAAAATCAGCCCCAGCATTTT,CAWSHDQNQPQHF
TRBJ2-5,13,-,TRBV3-1,once,TGTGCCAGCAGCCAAGAGTCGGAGGACTCTAAGTACTTC,CASSQESEDSKYF
TRBJ1-2,15,-,TRBV5-1,-,TGCGCCAGCAGCTACGTCGACCCCACGAGGGACGGCTACACCTTC,CASSYVDPTRDGYTF